This T cell receptor (beta chain) was sequenced during a study of blood T cell repertoires in COVID-19. Turning to the study itself: Sites in the United States, Italy and Spain provided acute and convalescent COVID-19 samples. The analysed material was cDNA or gDNA that came from T cells, B-cell-depleted T cells, or PBMCs.

V was shortened by 0 bases and J by 7 bases, with 19 bases between the two germline ends. Germline V lookup: CDR1 MNHEY, CDR2 SMNVEV (reference sequence). The CDR3 length is 17 residues. Per the original data handling: Reference gene primer amplification yielded estimated nucleated cell counts. Libraries were prepared by immunoSEQ multiplex PCR; TCRdb keeps only in-frame clonotypes and omits some of them. Clone size and V and J calls were adopted from that table, with D and trimming inferred from the DNA. The data contain roughly 250,000 clones, approximately 80% of them singletons. The clonotype comes from a woman of 80 years or more with active or convalescent COVID-19. V is TRBV27 and J is TRBJ1-5, with D perhaps matching TRBD1 (5 bases). Sequencing was done on a sample of peripheral blood. The CDR3, as DNA: TGTGCCAGCAGTTTATCGATCGGCGGGGGGAGAACACAGCCCCAGCATTTT. Its translation: CASSLSIGGGRTQPQHF.